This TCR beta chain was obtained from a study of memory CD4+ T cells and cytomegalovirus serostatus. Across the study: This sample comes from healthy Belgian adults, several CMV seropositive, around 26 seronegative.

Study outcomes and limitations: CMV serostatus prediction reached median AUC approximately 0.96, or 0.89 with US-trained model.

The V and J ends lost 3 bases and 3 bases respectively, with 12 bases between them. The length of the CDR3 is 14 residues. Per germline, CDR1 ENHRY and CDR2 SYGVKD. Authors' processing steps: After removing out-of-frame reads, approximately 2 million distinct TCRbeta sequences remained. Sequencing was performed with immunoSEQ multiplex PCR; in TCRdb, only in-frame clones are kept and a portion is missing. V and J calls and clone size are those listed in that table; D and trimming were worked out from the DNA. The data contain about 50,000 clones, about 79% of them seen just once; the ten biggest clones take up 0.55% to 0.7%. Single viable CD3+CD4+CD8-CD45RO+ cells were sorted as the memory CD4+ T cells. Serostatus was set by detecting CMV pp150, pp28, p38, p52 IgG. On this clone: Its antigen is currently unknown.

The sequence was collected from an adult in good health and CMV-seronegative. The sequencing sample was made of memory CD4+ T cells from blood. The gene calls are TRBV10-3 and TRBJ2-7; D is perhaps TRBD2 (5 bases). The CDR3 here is CAISEGLPYYEQYF. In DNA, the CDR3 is TGTGCCATCAGTGAAGGACTCCCATACTACGAGCAGTACTTC.